This T cell receptor beta chain was sequenced in a study of EBV T-cell therapy then PD-1 blockade in nasopharyngeal carcinoma. This clone is a singleton in its sample. As yet, its antigen is unknown. Using immunoSEQ multiplex PCR, the repertoire was profiled, and TCRdb retains in-frame clones only, with some absent. The sample yields 15,000 to 20,000 clones, around four fifths seen once. Treatment in this sample: AdE1-LMPpoly-expanded autologous EBV-specific T-cell therapy followed by anti-PD-1 nivolumab. The CDR3 loop spans 15 amino acids. With 2 bases removed from V and 12 bases from J, the gap between germline ends came to 22 bases. CDR1 MNHNS and CDR2 SASEGT come from the germline V gene.

The rearrangement links TRBV6-1 to TRBJ1-2; tentatively, D is TRBD1 (5 bases). This TCR came from a man in his forties or fifties with nasopharyngeal carcinoma. The sample consisted of CD8+ T cells from blood, taken at day 0 from a patient whose treatment included autologous EBV-specific T cells and nivolumab. The CDR3 spells CASSESVWYRGSHTF. The CDR3 coding sequence is TGTGCCAGCAGTGAATCAGTGTGGTATAGGGGAAGTCACACCTTC.